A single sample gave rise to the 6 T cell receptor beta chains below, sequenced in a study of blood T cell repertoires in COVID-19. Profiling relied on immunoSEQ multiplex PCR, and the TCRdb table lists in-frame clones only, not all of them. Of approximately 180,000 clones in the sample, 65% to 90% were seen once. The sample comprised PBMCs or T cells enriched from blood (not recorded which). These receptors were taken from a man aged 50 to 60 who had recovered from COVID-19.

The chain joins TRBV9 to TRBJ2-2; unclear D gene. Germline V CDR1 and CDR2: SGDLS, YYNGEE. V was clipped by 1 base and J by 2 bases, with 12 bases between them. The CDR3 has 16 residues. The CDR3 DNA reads TGTGCCAGCAGCGTATTATCGGGTACCAACACCGGGGAGCTGTTTTTT. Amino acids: CASSVLSGTNTGELFF.

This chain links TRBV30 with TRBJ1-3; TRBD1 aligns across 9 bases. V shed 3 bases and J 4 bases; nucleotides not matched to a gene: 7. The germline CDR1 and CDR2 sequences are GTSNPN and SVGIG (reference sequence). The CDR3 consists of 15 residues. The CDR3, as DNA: TGTGCCTGGAGGGAGCTTACAGGGGGCGGAAACACCATATATTTT. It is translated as CAWRELTGGGNTIYF.

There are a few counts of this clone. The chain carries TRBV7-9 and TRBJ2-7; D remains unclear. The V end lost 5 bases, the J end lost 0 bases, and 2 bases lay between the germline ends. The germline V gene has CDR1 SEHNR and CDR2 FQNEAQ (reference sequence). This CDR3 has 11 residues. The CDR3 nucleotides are TGTGCCAGCAGCCTCTCCTACGAGCAGTACTTC. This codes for CASSLSYEQYF.

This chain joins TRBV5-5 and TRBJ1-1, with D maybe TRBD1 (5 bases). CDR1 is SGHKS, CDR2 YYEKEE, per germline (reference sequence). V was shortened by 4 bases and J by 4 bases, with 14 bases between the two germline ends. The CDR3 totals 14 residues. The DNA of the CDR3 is TGTGCCAGCAGCCCTGGTTGGGGCGGCACTGAAGCTTTCTTT. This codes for CASSPGWGGTEAFF.

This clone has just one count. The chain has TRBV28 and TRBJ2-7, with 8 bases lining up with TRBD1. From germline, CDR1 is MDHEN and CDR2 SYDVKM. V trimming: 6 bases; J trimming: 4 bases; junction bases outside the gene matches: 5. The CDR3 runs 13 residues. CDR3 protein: CASSSGQDYEQYF. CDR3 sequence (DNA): TGTGCCAGCAGCTCGGGACAGGATTACGAGCAGTACTTC.

CDR3 sequence (DNA): TGCGCCAGCAGCATCGGACAGGGCGGATTAGGGACCCAGTACTTC. Residues: CASSIGQGGLGTQYF. The chain carries TRBV5-1 and TRBJ2-5; 8 bases fit TRBD1. Germline CDR1 SGHRS, CDR2 YFSETQ. This CDR3 region has 15 residues. J was trimmed by 7 bases and V by 4 bases; bases with no gene match: 12.